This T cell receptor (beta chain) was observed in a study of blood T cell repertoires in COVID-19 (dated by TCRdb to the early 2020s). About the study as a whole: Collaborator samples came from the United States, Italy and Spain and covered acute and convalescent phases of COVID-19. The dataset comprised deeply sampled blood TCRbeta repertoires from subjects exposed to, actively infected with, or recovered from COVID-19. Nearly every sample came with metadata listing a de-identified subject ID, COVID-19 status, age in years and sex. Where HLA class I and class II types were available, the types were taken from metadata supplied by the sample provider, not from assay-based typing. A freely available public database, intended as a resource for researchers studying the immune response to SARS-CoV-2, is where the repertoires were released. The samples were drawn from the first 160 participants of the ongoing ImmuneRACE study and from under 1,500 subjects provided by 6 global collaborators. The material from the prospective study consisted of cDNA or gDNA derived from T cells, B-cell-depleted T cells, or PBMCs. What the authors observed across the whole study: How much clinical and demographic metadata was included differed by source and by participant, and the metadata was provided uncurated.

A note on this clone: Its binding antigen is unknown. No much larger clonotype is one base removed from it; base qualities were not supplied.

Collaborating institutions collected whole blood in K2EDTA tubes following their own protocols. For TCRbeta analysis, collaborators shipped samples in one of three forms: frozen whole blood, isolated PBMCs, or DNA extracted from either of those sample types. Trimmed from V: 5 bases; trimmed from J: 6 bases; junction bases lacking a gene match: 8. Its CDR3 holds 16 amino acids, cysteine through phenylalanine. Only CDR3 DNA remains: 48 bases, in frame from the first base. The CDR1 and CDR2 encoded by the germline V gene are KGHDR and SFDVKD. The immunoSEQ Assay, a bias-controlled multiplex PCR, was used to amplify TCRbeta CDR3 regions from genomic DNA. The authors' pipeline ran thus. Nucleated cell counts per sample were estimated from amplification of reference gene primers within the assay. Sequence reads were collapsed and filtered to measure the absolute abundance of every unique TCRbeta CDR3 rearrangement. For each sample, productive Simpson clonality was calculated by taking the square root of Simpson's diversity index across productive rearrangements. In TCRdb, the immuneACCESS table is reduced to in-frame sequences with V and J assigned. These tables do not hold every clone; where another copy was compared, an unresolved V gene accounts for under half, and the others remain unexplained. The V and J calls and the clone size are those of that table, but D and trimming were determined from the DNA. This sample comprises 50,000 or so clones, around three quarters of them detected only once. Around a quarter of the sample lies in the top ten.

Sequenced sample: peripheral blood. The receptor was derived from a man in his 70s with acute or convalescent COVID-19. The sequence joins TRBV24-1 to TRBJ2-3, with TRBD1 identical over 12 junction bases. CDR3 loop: CATSGGGQGAPDTQYF. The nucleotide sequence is TGTGCCACCAGTGGGGGGGGACAGGGGGCCCCGGATACGCAGTATTTT.